This TCR beta chain was sequenced during a study of blood T cell repertoires in COVID-19. The table came from immunoSEQ multiplex PCR; TCRdb's copy has only in-frame clones and leaves some out. The table records around 110,000 clones, 75% to 90% of them present only once. The CDR3 contains 17 residues. V lost 0 bases and J lost 3; bases outside the gene matches: 9. The V gene's germline CDR1 is SGDLS and CDR2 YYNGEE. Only a few counts were recorded for this clone. The rearrangement links TRBV9 to TRBJ1-2, with TRBD1 identical over 9 bases. This TCR was sampled from a man aged 65 to 79 with acute or convalescent COVID-19. Sequenced sample: peripheral blood. CDR3 nucleotide sequence: TGTGCCAGCAGCGTAGCTGGTGGGACAGGGTTTGACTATGGCTACACCTTC. Translating it yields CASSVAGGTGFDYGYTF.